This TCR beta chain comes out of a study of T-cell reconstitution after alpha-beta-depleted transplantation in children (dated by TCRdb to about 2016). Background on the whole study: Using TCR repertoire profiling, the study quantitatively followed how T-cell immune reconstitution unfolded in children after TCRalphabeta/CD19-depleted allogeneic hematopoietic cell transplantation. The paper as a whole reports these results and caveats: The apparently early alphabetaT-cell count recovery about two months after transplant was reportedly dependent on only several hundred rapidly expanded clones derived from non-depleted graft cells. The frequencies of hyperexpanded clones fell over the following months, and after one year, T-cell counts and TCRbeta diversity were mostly attributed to newly produced T cells. In some patients, the high TCRbeta diversity seen at day 60 was put down to recipient T cells and intrathymic progenitors that had survived conditioning.

Library construction relied on PCR. TCRdb names Illumina HiSeq 2500 as the instrument used. Molecular barcoding was employed in the preparation of TCR libraries, with unique molecular identifiers being used to normalize TCRbeta repertoire quantification. TCRdb passed the public sequencing reads through fastp at Q25 and MiXCR, retaining productive beta sequences. Records with the same CDR3 protein are collapsed into one entry carrying the most frequent genes and DNA. The sample table shows hundreds of thousands of distinct CDR3 sequences, and around 15% are seen once. The ten largest clonotypes hold approximately 44% of the sample. Sample treatment or condition, as interpreted from the label and publication: allogeneic hematopoietic cell transplantation with graft depleted of TCRalphabeta T cells and CD19 B cells. Transplant recipients were children who received TCRalphabeta/CD19-depleted allogeneic hematopoietic cell grafts.

From the germline V gene, CDR1 is SGHRS and CDR2 is YFSETQ. The CDR3 runs 16 residues from the cysteine to the phenylalanine. Of all the DNA, just the CDR3 is kept, 48 bases in frame from base 1. Trimming leaves V shorter by 1 base and J shorter by 6 bases, with the junction holding 10 bases beyond the gene matches. As to this clonotype: What this receptor recognizes is not known. Base qualities are not recorded, but no much larger clone differs from it by a single base.

The receptor was isolated from a male patient aged 2-15 years who had a stem cell transplant for acute lymphoblastic leukemia, so the T cells may come from the graft donor. In this chain, TRBV5-1 is recombined with TRBJ1-2, with TRBD1 matching 9 junction bases. Specimen: PBMCs, mostly from graft donor cells, collected 360 days after TCRalphabeta/CD19-depleted stem cell transplant. At the DNA level, the sequence is TGCGCCAGCAGCTTGAACCCACAGGGGGCATCGGATGGCTACACCTTC. The resulting protein is CASSLNPQGASDGYTF.